The T cell receptor (beta chain) described here comes from a study of spatial heterogeneity in lung cancer. Overall study context: There were consistently more beta-chain sequences detected than alpha-chain sequences. General study results and limits: Tumor mutation counts were tracked by expanded intratumoral alpha and beta TCR counts.

Every TCR cDNA molecule carried a tag that served as a unique molecular identifier. TCRdb re-called the 5' RACE reads through MiXCR, storing one row per CDR3 protein. The sample shows roughly 4,000 distinct CDR3 sequences, 8.5% of them seen only once. As for this clonotype: As yet, its antigen is unknown.

As for time point: sample taken at primary tumor resection. Sequencing covered unsorted whole RNA taken from tumor, nontumor lung or frozen PBMC. The germline CDR1 and CDR2 sequences are SQVTM and ANQGSEA. Germline trimming cut 1 base from V and 6 bases from J; bases unmatched to any gene: 20. This CDR3 has 19 residues. This specimen was lung tumor tissue, taken at surgery. This TCR came from a male donor with early-stage non-small cell lung cancer. This chain joins TRBV29-1 and TRBJ2-1; 8 nucleotides align to TRBD2. In nucleotides, the CDR3 is TGCAGCGTTGAAGGGAGGGGAGTGCGCGGACTAGCCGAATCCAATGAGCAGTTCTTC. This sequence encodes CSVEGRGVRGLAESNEQFF.